Sequencing of this T cell receptor beta chain was carried out in a study of T cells of healthy individuals. Trimming took 4 bases from V and 4 from J; bases not matched to a gene: 11. Germline V CDR1 and CDR2: MNHEY, SMNVEV (reference sequence). CDR3 length: 17 amino acids. TCRdb re-called the 5' RACE reads with MiXCR, one entry per CDR3 protein. This table holds roughly 87,000 distinct CDR3 sequences, 17% found once. This clonotype was seen a handful of times. This chain joins TRBV27 and TRBJ2-5, with TRBD2 matching over 11 bases. This receptor was taken from a human donor in good health. CDR3 amino acids: CASSSLQRLAGRETQYF. In DNA form, the CDR3 reads TGTGCCAGCAGTTCGCTCCAAAGACTAGCGGGAAGAGAGACCCAGTACTTC.